The 29 T cell receptor beta chains listed next were all sequenced from one sample in a study of blood T cell repertoires in COVID-19. Some clones are missing from TCRdb's copy, which holds only in-frame ones; the method was immunoSEQ multiplex PCR. The sample consists of roughly 300,000 clones, nearly 90% of them appearing once. Specimen: PBMCs or T cells enriched from blood (not recorded which). Source of these receptors: a woman aged 25 to 39 who had recovered from COVID-19.

The chain recombines TRBV21-1 with TRBJ1-1. TRBV21-1 represents a pseudogene. CDR3 length: 18 amino acids. The DNA for the CDR3 is TGTGCCAGCAGCAAAGGGGAGGGCGAGCCATCCATGAACACTGAAGCTTTCTTT. It specifies CASSKGEGEPSMNTEAFF.

The V call is TRBV6-5, the J call TRBJ1-2, with D tentatively TRBD1 (5 bases). The germline V gene has CDR1 MNHEY and CDR2 SVGAGI. The germline V and J ends were trimmed by 7 bases and 0 bases, with 9 bases remaining between them. CDR3 length: 13 amino acids. The CDR3 region has the DNA TGTGCCAGCACGGGGGGGGCTAACTATGGCTACACCTTC. Its protein product is CASTGGANYGYTF.

With regard to this clone: The CDR3 does not end in the conserved phenylalanine or tryptophan, so this is likely a read error. The limits of the CDR3 on the DNA are not certain, so only TCRdb's listed CDR3 is given. The genes are TRBV21-1 and TRBJ1-2. TRBV21-1 is labeled a pseudogene. The CDR3 has 14 amino acids, counting both end residues. The CDR3 protein is CASSNHGSYYGYTS.

The CDR3 nucleotides read TGTGCCAGCAGCCGCCAGGGGGTTGGGGCCGGGGAGCTGTTTTTT. Amino acid sequence: CASSRQGVGAGELFF. The V and J genes are TRBV7-3 and TRBJ2-2; TRBD1 matches at 7 bases. The junction had 9 bases not matched to a gene; V was cut back by 5 bases and J by 6 bases. The CDR3 extends over 15 amino acids. Germline loops: CDR1 SGHTA, CDR2 FQGTGA. The variable domain in full, completed from reference TRBV7-3 and TRBJ2-2, reads GAGVSQTPSNKVTEKGKYVELRCDPISGHTALYWYRQSLGQGPEFLIYFQGTGAADDSGLPNDRFFAVRPEGSVSTLKIQRTERGDSAVYLCASSRQGVGAGELFFGEGSRLTVL.

The rearrangement links TRBV19 to TRBJ2-7; D remains ambiguous. The germline V gene has CDR1 LNHDA and CDR2 SQIVND (reference sequence). Trimming took off 3 bases at V and 3 bases at J, with 9 bases between the two ends. The CDR3 runs 13 residues. CDR3 sequence (DNA): TGTGCCAGTAGTATGTCAGGTCACTACGAGCAGTACTTC. Protein product: CASSMSGHYEQYF.

The chain links TRBV6-5 to TRBJ1-1, with D tentatively TRBD1 (6 bases). Between the trimmed V and J ends, which lost 8 bases and 1 base, there was a span of 11 bases. The CDR3 consists of 13 residues. Germline V gives CDR1 MNHEY, CDR2 SVGAGI. As DNA, the CDR3 is TGTGCCAGCCGGGGGGGCAGGAACACTGAAGCTTTCTTT. Its protein is CASRGGRNTEAFF.

The genes are TRBV7-3 and TRBJ2-1, with D unresolved. Germline V CDR1 and CDR2: SGHTA, FQGTGA. Trimming pared 0 bases from V and 5 bases from J, leaving 8 bases between. This CDR3 is built from 14 residues. In DNA form, the CDR3 reads TGTGCCAGCAGCTTAACGGTAGGAGACAATGAGCAGTTCTTC. This translates into CASSLTVGDNEQFF.

There are a few counts of this clone. The chain recombines TRBV4-1 with TRBJ1-4; TRBD1 matches at 7 bases. CDR3 size: 16 residues. V trimming: 1 base; J trimming: 2 bases; junction bases outside the gene matches: 4. Germline V lookup: CDR1 MGHRA, CDR2 YSYEKL. CDR3 region: CASSQVPTGTNEKLFF. The CDR3, as DNA: TGCGCCAGCAGCCAAGTACCGACAGGGACTAATGAAAAACTGTTTTTT.

The rearrangement uses TRBV21-1 and TRBJ1-1; the DNA was not compared with TRBD1, the D call given in the table. TRBV21-1 is shown as a pseudogene. This CDR3 has 14 residues. The CDR3 sequence is CASTDQGAGTEAFF. CDR3 coding DNA: TGTGCCAGCACAGACCAGGGGGCAGGCACTGAAGCTTTCTTT.

This clone was recorded a few times. The rearrangement uses TRBV19 and TRBJ2-6; TRBD1 might be the D (5 bases). This CDR3 is built from 15 residues. V was cut by 4 bases and J by 0 bases, with 7 bases left in between. Germline V gene data show CDR1 as LNHDA and CDR2 as SQIVND (reference sequence). The CDR3: CASSTTGSGANVLTF. DNA for the CDR3: TGTGCCAGTAGTACCACAGGCTCTGGGGCCAACGTCCTGACTTTC.

V is TRBV6-1 and J is TRBJ1-3; possible D gene TRBD1, 5 bases. With 2 bases removed from V and 0 bases from J, the gap between germline ends came to 8 bases. The length of the CDR3 is 15 residues. Per germline, CDR1 MNHNS and CDR2 SASEGT. CDR3 loop: CASSETGLSGNTIYF. The CDR3 nucleotides read TGTGCCAGCAGTGAAACGGGACTCTCTGGAAACACCATATATTTT.

The count of this clone is one. The chain is built from TRBV14 and TRBJ2-1; perhaps TRBD2 as D (6 bases). CDR3 length equals 16 residues. Trimming pared 1 base from V and 6 bases from J, leaving 16 bases between. Germline CDR1 and CDR2: SGHDN and FVKESK. CDR3 nucleotides: TGTGCCAGCAGCCAAGTAGGCGGGGTCCGAGGCAATGAGCAGTTCTTC. Translated, it gives CASSQVGGVRGNEQFF.

This rearrangement joins TRBV7-9 to TRBJ2-2; 8 bases align to TRBD2. Germline CDR1 reads SEHNR; CDR2 reads FQNEAQ (reference sequence). The length of the CDR3 is 18 residues. V was pared by 4 bases and J by 2 bases, with 12 bases of the junction left unmatched. The CDR3 here is CASSSDGGAPPNTGELFF. The DNA for the CDR3 is TGTGCCAGCAGCTCCGACGGGGGGGCCCCCCCAAACACCGGGGAGCTGTTTTTT. Using reference TRBV7-9 and TRBJ2-2 for the parts outside the CDR3, the full variable domain is DTGVSQNPRHKITKRGQNVTFRCDPISEHNRLYWYRQTLGQGPEFLTYFQNEAQLEKSRLLSDRFSAERPKGSFSTLEIQRTEQGDSAMYLCASSSDGGAPPNTGELFFGEGSRLTVL.

The chain has TRBV25-1 and TRBJ1-1; D is unresolved. Germline V CDR1 and CDR2: MGHDK, SYGVNS. The CDR3 is 15 amino acids. V dropped 1 base and J dropped 8 bases, with 17 bases sitting between them. DNA of the CDR3: TGTGCCAGCAGTGAATCGGGAAAAAGGACCGCCGAAGCTTTCTTT. It is translated as CASSESGKRTAEAFF.

V and J are TRBV9 and TRBJ2-3; 15 positions match TRBD2. The length of the CDR3 is 14 residues. Germline values: CDR1 SGDLS, CDR2 YYNGEE. V trimming: 7 bases; J trimming: 4 bases; junction bases outside the gene matches: 1. The chain's CDR3 is CASGLAGGPDTQYF. CDR3 nucleotide sequence: TGTGCCAGCGGACTAGCGGGGGGGCCAGATACGCAGTATTTT.

This sequence joins TRBV5-4 and TRBJ2-2, with 11 bases fitting TRBD2. The CDR3 loop spans 15 amino acids. The junction had 9 bases not matched to a gene; V was cut back by 9 bases and J by 5 bases. The germline CDR1 and CDR2 sequences are SGHNT and YYREEE (reference sequence). The CDR3 protein is CAIPLAGGVTGELFF. The CDR3 DNA sequence: TGTGCCATACCCCTAGCGGGGGGTGTTACCGGGGAGCTGTTTTTT. Together with reference TRBV5-4 and TRBJ2-2, the CDR3 gives the full variable domain: ETGVTQSPTHLIKTRGQQVTLRCSSQSGHNTVSWYQQALGQGPQFIFQYYREEENGRGNFPPRFSGLQFPNYSSELNVNALELDDSALYLCAIPLAGGVTGELFFGEGSRLTVL.

This clone was observed once. The chain recombines TRBV7-3 with TRBJ2-1, with D maybe TRBD2 (6 bases). CDR3 length: 15 residues. The germline gives CDR1 SGHTA, CDR2 FQGTGA. V lost 8 bases to trimming and J lost 8 bases, with 22 bases between them. The CDR3 region has the DNA TGTGCCAGCTCCCCCGGGAGCCACCCCGTCGATGAGCAGTTCTTC. It specifies CASSPGSHPVDEQFF.

At least ten counts were recorded for this clone. This chain joins TRBV5-5 and TRBJ2-7; possibly TRBD2 for D (7 bases). V shed 6 bases and J shed 6 bases, with 19 bases lying between them. CDR3 size: 14 residues. CDR1 and CDR2 (germline): SGHKS, YYEKEE (reference sequence). This CDR3 is CASTLGGPVGEQYF. CDR3 bases: TGTGCCAGCACCCTGGGGGGGCCTGTGGGCGAGCAGTACTTC.

The V and J genes are TRBV7-2 and TRBJ1-1; 7 positions match TRBD1. The V gene's germline CDR1 is SGHTA and CDR2 FQGNSA. The CDR3 is made up of 15 amino acids. V lost 6 bases, J lost 0 bases, and 7 bases stayed unmatched. This CDR3 is CASRRSQGLNTEAFF. CDR3 nucleotides: TGTGCCAGCAGGCGGTCACAGGGGTTGAACACTGAAGCTTTCTTT. Combining the CDR3 with reference TRBV7-2 and TRBJ1-1 gives the whole variable domain GAGVSQSPSNKVTEKGKDVELRCDPISGHTALYWYRQSLGQGLEFLIYFQGNSAPDKSGLPSDRFSAERTGGSVSTLTIQRTQQEDSAVYLCASRRSQGLNTEAFFGQGTRLTVV.

This rearrangement joins TRBV6-5 to TRBJ2-5; a weak D match, TRBD1 (5 bases). Looked up from germline, CDR1 is MNHEY and CDR2 is SVGAGI. This CDR3 comprises 14 residues. V was pared by 6 bases and J by 5 bases, with 16 bases between. This CDR3 is CASRESQGSETQYF. The CDR3 coding sequence is TGTGCCAGCAGGGAGTCTCAGGGTAGCGAGACCCAGTACTTC.

This clone was detected a few times. V usage is TRBV25-1 and J usage is TRBJ2-2; D gene unclear. The CDR3 is made up of 13 amino acids. V was clipped by 6 bases and J by 7 bases, with 12 bases between them. Germline V gives CDR1 MGHDK, CDR2 SYGVNS. The CDR3 nucleotides read TGTGCCAGCAGCTCTAAGTTTGTCGGGGAGCTGTTTTTT. It is translated as CASSSKFVGELFF.

The V and J genes are TRBV5-4 and TRBJ1-2, with a tentative D call TRBD1 (6 bases). CDR3 size: 14 residues. V shed 4 bases and J shed 7 bases, with 17 bases lying between them. Germline V gene sequence: CDR1 SGHNT, CDR2 YYREEE (reference sequence). CDR3 in amino acids: CASSLLQGSVGYTF. The CDR3 DNA is TGTGCCAGCAGCCTATTACAGGGTTCAGTTGGCTACACCTTC.

The table lists this clone with a count of one. The chain combines TRBV11-3 with TRBJ2-2; 9 positions agree with TRBD2. This CDR3 is built from 16 residues. V gave up 5 bases and J gave up 6 bases; unmatched junction bases: 10. CDR1 and CDR2 from the germline V gene are SGHNT and YENEEA. The CDR3 DNA is TGTGCCAGCAGCCCGGCGCGGGGGGGCATCCCCGGGGAGCTGTTTTTT. It translates to CASSPARGGIPGELFF.

The genes are TRBV3-1 (or the pseudogene TRBV3-2) and TRBJ1-6, with 10 bases aligning to TRBD1. Germline-derived CDR1 and CDR2 are LGHDT and YNNKEL (reference sequence). There are 16 residues in the CDR3. J was trimmed by 6 bases and V by 4 bases; bases with no gene match: 6. The CDR3: CASSRTGGPFNSPLHF. The CDR3 DNA sequence: TGTGCCAGCAGCCGGACAGGGGGTCCCTTTAATTCACCCCTCCACTTT.

This rearrangement joins TRBV11-1 to TRBJ2-7, with TRBD1 matching over 8 bases. The CDR3 covers 12 residues. V lost 5 bases and J lost 6; bases outside the gene matches: 3. The germline V gene has CDR1 SGHAT and CDR2 FQDESV (reference sequence). The DNA for the CDR3 is TGTGCCAGCAGCCAGACAGGGGTCGAGCAGTACTTC. It specifies CASSQTGVEQYF.

The rearrangement uses TRBV4-3 and TRBJ1-3; 9 bases fit TRBD1. The CDR3 is 18 residues long. V lost 2 bases and J lost 0; bases outside the gene matches: 8. Germline CDR1 reads LGHNA; CDR2 reads YSLEER. The CDR3 DNA is TGCGCCAGCAGCCAATTCACGGGACAGGGTAACTCTGGAAACACCATATATTTT. It yields the protein CASSQFTGQGNSGNTIYF.

Worth noting for this clone: A read error may account for a junction end that differs from germline. The rearrangement links TRBV6-1 to TRBJ1-2, with D perhaps TRBD1 (6 bases). This CDR3 contains 15 residues. The germline gives CDR1 MNHNS, CDR2 SASEGT. For the CDR3, the DNA is TGTGCCAGCAATGAAATAGCAGGGGTGGACTGGGGCTACACCTTC. Protein: CASNEIAGVDWGYTF.

J is TRBJ1-4 and V is TRBV15; 7 nucleotides match TRBD1. The J segment lost 0 bases and the V segment lost 4 bases, leaving 5 bases of the junction unmatched. The CDR3 has 16 amino acids. The germline CDR1 and CDR2 sequences are LNHNV and YYDKDF (reference sequence). CDR3: CATSKGQTATNEKLFF. CDR3 nucleotide sequence: TGTGCCACCAGCAAGGGACAGACTGCAACTAATGAAAAACTGTTTTTT.

The chain has TRBV5-6 and TRBJ1-5; 10 nucleotides line up with TRBD1. Germline values: CDR1 SGHDT, CDR2 YYEEEE. CDR3 length: 14 amino acids. Losses at the gene ends were 4 bases for V and 5 bases for J; bases not matched to a gene: 3. The CDR3 is CASSVGQGYQPQHF. The DNA of the CDR3 is TGTGCCAGCAGCGTGGGACAGGGGTATCAGCCCCAGCATTTT.